Sequencing of this T cell receptor (beta chain) was carried out in a study of T cell repertoires in cytomegalovirus infection. This clonotype showed up many times. Its matching antigen is unknown. A single record per CDR3 protein comes from TCRdb applying MiXCR to the reads. Of under 150,000 distinct CDR3 sequences listed, around 30% are singletons. Germline CDR1 is SGHVS and CDR2 is FNYEAQ. This CDR3 is 17 amino acids long. The V end lost 1 base, the J end lost 6 bases, and 18 bases lay between the germline ends. The material was CD8+ T cells from cultured PBMCs, obtained from culture after CMV antigen stimulation. The gene calls are TRBV7-6 and TRBJ1-4; D may be TRBD1 (6 bases). This TCR was sampled from a human donor in good health (CMV status not recorded). Some clones in this sample may be carry-over from other donors' samples. The CDR3 loop reads CASSLEFPEGGYEKLFF. CDR3 nucleotide sequence: TGTGCCAGCAGCTTAGAATTCCCCGAAGGGGGATATGAAAAACTGTTTTTT.